These 5 T cell receptor beta chains were sequenced from one sample in a study of blood T cell repertoires in COVID-19 (dated by TCRdb to 2018 to 2021). Receptors were amplified or captured by the immunoSEQ multiplex PCR assay. As stored in TCRdb, this immuneACCESS dataset retains in-frame rearrangements with V and J assigned. A fraction of the clones does not appear; measured against another copy, unresolved V genes explain less than half of the discrepancy, and the remainder lacks a known reason. In this sample the table shows 95,000 to 100,000 clones, around 85% of which occur a single time. 17% of the sample lies in the top ten. The material sequenced was peripheral blood. The receptors come from a woman between 55 and 75 years old with acute or convalescent COVID-19.

The chain combines TRBV6-4 with TRBJ2-3; 12 nucleotides line up with TRBD2. V was clipped by 5 bases and J by 2 bases; unmatched bases: 2. CDR3 length: 15 amino acids. Germline CDR1 reads MRHNA; CDR2 reads SNTAGT. The CDR3 DNA is TGTGCCAGCAGTACTAGCGGGGGGTACACAGATACGCAGTATTTT. As protein: CASSTSGGYTDTQYF.

This chain links TRBV13 with TRBJ2-3; 9 bases line up with TRBD2. Germline values: CDR1 PRHDT, CDR2 FYEKMQ (reference sequence). CDR3 length: 16 amino acids. The ends lost 5 bases at V and 5 bases at J; junction bases unmatched: 11. CDR3 region: CASSLRGGGARDTQYF. The CDR3 bases are TGTGCCAGCAGCCTCCGGGGCGGGGGGGCGAGAGATACGCAGTATTTT.

The V gene is TRBV11-2, the J gene TRBJ2-3, with 14 positions matching TRBD2. V trimming: 4 bases; J trimming: 2 bases; junction bases outside the gene matches: 8. This CDR3 is built from 18 residues. Germline loops: CDR1 SGHAT, CDR2 FQNNGV. CDR3 DNA: TGTGCCAGCAGCTCCCCAGGACTAGCGGGGGGCTTCACAGATACGCAGTATTTT. This encodes CASSSPGLAGGFTDTQYF.

The rearrangement links TRBV30 to TRBJ1-3; TRBD1 might be the D (5 bases). Trimming shortened V by 3 bases and J by 2 bases, and 14 bases separated the two germline ends. CDR1 GTSNPN and CDR2 SVGIG come from the germline V gene (reference sequence). The CDR3 contains 15 residues. CDR3 sequence reads: CAWSPAGGAGNTIYF. As DNA, the CDR3 is TGTGCCTGGAGCCCCGCCGGAGGGGCTGGAAACACCATATATTTT. The full variable domain, its missing parts supplied by reference TRBV30 and TRBJ1-3, is SQTIHQWPATLVQPVGSPLSLECTVEGTSNPNLYWYRQAAGRGLQLLFYSVGIGQISSEVPQNLSASRPQDRQFILSSKKLLLSDSGFYLCAWSPAGGAGNTIYFGEGSWLTVV.

This clone was seen many times. The gene calls are TRBV19 and TRBJ1-1, with D possibly being TRBD1 (5 bases). The germline V gene encodes CDR1 LNHDA and CDR2 SQIVND (reference sequence). The CDR3 consists of 15 residues. V dropped 0 bases and J dropped 6 bases, with 14 bases sitting between them. Here the CDR3 DNA reads TGTGCCAGTAGTATAGACAGGGTTCGAACTGCTGAAGCTTTCTTT. Protein sequence: CASSIDRVRTAEAFF.